This record looks at one T cell receptor beta chain sequence and its context. The CDR3 has 15 residues. Germline CDR1 is SNHLY and CDR2 is FYNNEI. Losses at the gene ends were 4 bases for V and 1 base for J; bases not matched to a gene: 3. What was sequenced were expressed TCRB transcripts, since all of the isolated RNA had been reverse transcribed. Repertoires were generated with immunoSEQ multiplex PCR, while TCRdb's copy carries only in-frame clones and drops some. The sample lists 200,000 to 250,000 clones; about a tenth were seen once. The source of the sample is a study of beta chain features in type 1 diabetes.

The chain carries TRBV2 and TRBJ2-5, with 10 bases identical to TRBD2. The origin of this receptor is a man between 18 and 29 years old in good health. Sequences were obtained from central memory CD4+ T cells from blood. CDR3 coding DNA: TGTGCCAGCAGTGGACTAGCGGGCGCCCAAGAGACCCAGTACTTC. This translates into CASSGLAGAQETQYF.